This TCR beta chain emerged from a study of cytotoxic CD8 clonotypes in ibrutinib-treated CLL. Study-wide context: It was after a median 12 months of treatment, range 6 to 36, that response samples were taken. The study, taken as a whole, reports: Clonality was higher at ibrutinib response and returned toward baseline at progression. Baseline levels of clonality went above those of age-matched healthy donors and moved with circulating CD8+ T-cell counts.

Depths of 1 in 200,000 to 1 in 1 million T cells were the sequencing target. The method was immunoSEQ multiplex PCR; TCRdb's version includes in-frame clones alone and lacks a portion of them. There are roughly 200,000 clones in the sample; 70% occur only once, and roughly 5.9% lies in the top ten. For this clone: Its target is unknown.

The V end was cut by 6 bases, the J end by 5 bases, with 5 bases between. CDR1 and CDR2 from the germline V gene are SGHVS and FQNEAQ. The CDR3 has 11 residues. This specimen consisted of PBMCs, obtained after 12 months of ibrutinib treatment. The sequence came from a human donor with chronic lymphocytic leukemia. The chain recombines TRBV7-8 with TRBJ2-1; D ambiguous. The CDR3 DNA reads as TGTGCCAGCAGACAAAACAATGAGCAGTTCTTC. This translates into CASRQNNEQFF.